This T cell receptor (beta chain) was recorded in a study of T cells in Graves' hyperthyroidism and ophthalmopathy. The cohort's ophthalmopathy patients, a group with duration under 3 months, had a Clinical Activity Score of at least 3 and a NOSPECS grade of at least 4. Amplification yielded TCR beta CDR3 regions, with RNA transcripts as the source. When the TCR CDR3 underwent first-round RT-PCR, the HTBI primer set was used. TCRdb fed the multiplex PCR reads into MiXCR, producing one record per CDR3 protein. This table has hundreds of thousands of distinct CDR3 sequences, roughly 21% appearing once. The germline V gene encodes CDR1 LNHDA and CDR2 SQIVND (reference sequence). V dropped 1 base and J dropped 2 bases, with 16 bases sitting between them. CDR3 length equals 17 residues. As for this clonotype: The antigen is unknown.

Study-wide results and limits: Blood also carried most thyroid clonotypes expanded above 0.001. Ophthalmopathy and stable hyperthyroidism were told apart by a 13 V-J model.

This TCR came from a man aged 35-49 years with Graves' ophthalmopathy. The chain recombines TRBV19 with TRBJ2-3, with D possibly being TRBD2 (6 bases). The sequenced material came from blood. CDR3 sequence reads: CASSIAVPAGYTDTQYF. The CDR3 DNA is TGTGCCAGTAGTATAGCAGTCCCGGCGGGGTACACAGATACGCAGTATTTT.